The 8 T cell receptor beta chains below were found in one sample sequenced in a study of cytomegalovirus exposure and HLA in healthy donors. The PCR was carried out with 60 Vbeta primers and 13 Jbeta primers. The protocol was immunoSEQ multiplex PCR, while the TCRdb copy is restricted to in-frame clones and leaves out a portion. Among 100,000 to 150,000 clones listed, roughly 82% were seen once. Sequences were obtained from PBMCs. Source of these receptors: a boy under 18 in good health and CMV-seronegative.

The chain links TRBV5-4 to TRBJ2-3; 8 nucleotides align to TRBD2. After removal of 5 bases from V and 2 bases from J, the junction contained 10 bases not matched to a gene. The V gene's germline CDR1 is SGHNT and CDR2 YYREEE (reference sequence). This CDR3 has 16 residues. This CDR3 reads CASRRHAGGVTDTQYF. Written as DNA, the CDR3 is TGTGCCAGCAGGCGGCATGCGGGAGGCGTCACAGATACGCAGTATTTT.

V is TRBV7-9 and J is TRBJ2-1, with 7 bases fitting TRBD1. The germline gives CDR1 SEHNR, CDR2 FQNEAQ (reference sequence). This CDR3 is 16 amino acids long. J was trimmed by 3 bases and V by 5 bases; bases with no gene match: 10. The CDR3 bases are TGTGCCAGCAGCGGGGATGGACAGGTGGGCTACAATGAGCAGTTCTTC. Translated: CASSGDGQVGYNEQFF.

J is TRBJ2-7 and V is TRBV5-5; the D gene is possibly TRBD1 (5 bases). With 2 bases removed from V and 0 bases from J, the gap between germline ends came to 12 bases. CDR1 is SGHKS and CDR2 is YYEKEE in the germline V gene (reference sequence). The CDR3 has 15 residues. CDR3 amino acids: CASSLETAYSYEQYF. The CDR3 bases are TGTGCCAGCAGCTTAGAGACAGCTTACTCCTACGAGCAGTACTTC. Full variable domain (rest looked up from reference TRBV5-5 and TRBJ2-7): DAGVTQSPTHLIKTRGQQVTLRCSPISGHKSVSWYQQVLGQGPQFIFQYYEKEERGRGNFPDRFSARQFPNYSSELNVNALLLGDSALYLCASSLETAYSYEQYFGPGTRLTVT.

The chain has TRBV11-2 and TRBJ2-7; D is perhaps TRBD1 (5 bases). The germline V gene has CDR1 SGHAT and CDR2 FQNNGV. The CDR3 spans 14 residues. V shed 3 bases and J shed 0 bases, with 9 bases lying between them. The DNA for the CDR3 is TGTGCCAGCAGCTTGACAGCCTACTCCTACGAGCAGTACTTC. Translating it yields CASSLTAYSYEQYF.

CDR3: CATTKRSYAAFCESEQYF. CDR3 nucleotides: TGTGCCACAACGAAACGATCGTACGCGGCTTTTTGCGAGAGCGAGCAGTACTTC. This chain joins TRBV6-4 and TRBJ2-7; D ambiguous. Germline V gene lookup returns CDR1 MRHNA and CDR2 SNTAGT. The CDR3 spans 18 residues. With 10 bases removed from V and 6 bases from J, the gap between germline ends came to 34 bases.

The V and J genes are TRBV7-9 and TRBJ1-1; D possibly corresponds to TRBD1 (5 bases). From germline, CDR1 is SEHNR and CDR2 FQNEAQ (reference sequence). V lost 3 bases and J 6 bases, leaving 8 bases between the germline ends. The CDR3 length is 12 residues. Written as DNA, the CDR3 is TGTGCCAGCAGCTTTAACAGGCCTGAAGCTTTCTTT. Protein: CASSFNRPEAFF.

The chain recombines TRBV13 with TRBJ2-5; 11 bases line up with TRBD2. The CDR3 consists of 15 residues. CDR1 is PRHDT, CDR2 FYEKMQ, per germline (reference sequence). J lost 5 bases, V lost 5 bases, and 7 bases had no gene match. The CDR3 bases are TGTGCCAGCAGCCTTGGGACTAGCGGAGGGGAGACCCAGTACTTC. Translating gives CASSLGTSGGETQYF.

The V call is TRBV7-9, the J call TRBJ2-1; TRBD2 matches at 8 bases. V lost 1 base to trimming and J lost 7 bases; unmatched junction nucleotides: 9. CDR1 is SEHNR, CDR2 FQNEAQ, per germline (reference sequence). The CDR3 runs to 16 residues. The DNA of the CDR3 is TGTGCCAGCAGCTTAGTAGCGGGACGAAGTTTGAATGAGCAGTTCTTC. This encodes CASSLVAGRSLNEQFF.